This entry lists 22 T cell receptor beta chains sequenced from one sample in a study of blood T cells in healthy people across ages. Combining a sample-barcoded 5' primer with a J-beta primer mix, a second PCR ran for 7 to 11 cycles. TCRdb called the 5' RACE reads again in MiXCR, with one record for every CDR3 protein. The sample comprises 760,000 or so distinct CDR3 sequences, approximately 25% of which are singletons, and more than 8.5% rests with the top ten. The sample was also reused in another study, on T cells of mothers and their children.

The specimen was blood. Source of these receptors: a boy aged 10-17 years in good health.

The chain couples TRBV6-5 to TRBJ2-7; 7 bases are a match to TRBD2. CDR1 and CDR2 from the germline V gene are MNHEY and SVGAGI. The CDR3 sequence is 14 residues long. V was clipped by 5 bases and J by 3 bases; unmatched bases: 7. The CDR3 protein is CASSPRSSGYEQYF. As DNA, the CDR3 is TGTGCCAGCAGTCCCCGGTCTAGCGGCTACGAGCAGTACTTC.

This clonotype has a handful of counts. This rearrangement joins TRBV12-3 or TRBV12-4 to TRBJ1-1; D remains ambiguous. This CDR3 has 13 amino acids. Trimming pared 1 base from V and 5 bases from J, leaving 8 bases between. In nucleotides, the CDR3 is TGTGCCAGCAGTTTAGTCCAGGAAACTGAAGCTTTCTTT. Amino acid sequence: CASSLVQETEAFF.

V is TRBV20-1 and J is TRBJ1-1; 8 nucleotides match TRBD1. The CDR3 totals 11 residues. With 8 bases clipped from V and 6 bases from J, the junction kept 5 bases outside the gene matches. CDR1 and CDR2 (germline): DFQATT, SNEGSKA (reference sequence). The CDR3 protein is CSTSQGAEAFF. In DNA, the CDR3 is TGCAGTACATCACAGGGGGCTGAAGCTTTCTTT.

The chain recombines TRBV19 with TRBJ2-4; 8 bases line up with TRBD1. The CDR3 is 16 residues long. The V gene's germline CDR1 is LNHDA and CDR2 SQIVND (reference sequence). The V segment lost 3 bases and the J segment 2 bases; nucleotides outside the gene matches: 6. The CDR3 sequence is CASSMDGTGPKNIQYF. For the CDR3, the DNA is TGTGCCAGTAGTATGGACGGGACAGGACCCAAAAACATTCAGTACTTC.

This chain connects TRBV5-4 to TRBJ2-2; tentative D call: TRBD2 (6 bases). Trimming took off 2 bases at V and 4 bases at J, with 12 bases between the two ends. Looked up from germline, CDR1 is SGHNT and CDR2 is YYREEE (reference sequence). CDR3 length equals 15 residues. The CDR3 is CASSFGSSSTGELFF. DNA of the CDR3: TGTGCCAGCAGCTTCGGGAGCTCCAGCACCGGGGAGCTGTTTTTT.

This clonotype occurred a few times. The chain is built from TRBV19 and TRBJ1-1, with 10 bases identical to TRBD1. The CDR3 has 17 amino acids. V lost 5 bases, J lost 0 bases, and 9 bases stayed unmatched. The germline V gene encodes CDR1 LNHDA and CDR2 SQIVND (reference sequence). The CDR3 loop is CASSVTGGEKMNTEAFF. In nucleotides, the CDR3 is TGTGCCAGTAGTGTGACAGGGGGCGAAAAGATGAACACTGAAGCTTTCTTT.

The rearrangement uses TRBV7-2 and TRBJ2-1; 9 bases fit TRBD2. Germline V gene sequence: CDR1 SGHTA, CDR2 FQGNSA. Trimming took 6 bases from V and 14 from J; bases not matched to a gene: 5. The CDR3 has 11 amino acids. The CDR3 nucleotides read TGTGCCAGCAGTTCCAAGCGGGAGGAGTTCTTC. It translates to CASSSKREEFF.

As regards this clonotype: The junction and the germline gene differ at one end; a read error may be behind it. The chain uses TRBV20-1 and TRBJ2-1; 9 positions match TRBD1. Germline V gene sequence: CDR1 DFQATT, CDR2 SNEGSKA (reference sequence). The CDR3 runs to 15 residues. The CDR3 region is CSARVLQGAATGPIF. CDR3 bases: TGCAGTGCTAGAGTCTTACAGGGGGCAGCGACGGGTCCTATCTTC.

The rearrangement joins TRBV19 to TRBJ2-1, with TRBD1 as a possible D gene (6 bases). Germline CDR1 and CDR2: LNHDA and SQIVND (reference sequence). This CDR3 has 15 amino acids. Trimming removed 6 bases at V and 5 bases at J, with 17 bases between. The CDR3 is CASSAPRTDHNEQFF. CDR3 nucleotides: TGTGCCAGTAGCGCCCCCCGGACAGACCACAATGAGCAGTTCTTC.

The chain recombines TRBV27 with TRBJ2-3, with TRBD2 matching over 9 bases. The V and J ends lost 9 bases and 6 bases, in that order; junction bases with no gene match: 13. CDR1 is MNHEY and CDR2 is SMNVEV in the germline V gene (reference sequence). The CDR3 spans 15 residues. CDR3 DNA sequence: TGTGCCAGTTGCGGGGTAGCGGGAGAATTTGATACGCAGTATTTT. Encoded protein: CASCGVAGEFDTQYF.

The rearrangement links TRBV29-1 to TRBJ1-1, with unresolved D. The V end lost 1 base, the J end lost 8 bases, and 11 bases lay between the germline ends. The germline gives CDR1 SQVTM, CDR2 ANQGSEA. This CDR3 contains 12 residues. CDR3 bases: TGCAGCGTTGAAGTAAAGGTGGGGGAAGCTTTCTTT. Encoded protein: CSVEVKVGEAFF.

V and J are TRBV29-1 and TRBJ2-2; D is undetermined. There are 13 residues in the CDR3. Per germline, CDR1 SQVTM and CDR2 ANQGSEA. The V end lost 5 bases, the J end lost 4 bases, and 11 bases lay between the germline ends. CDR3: CSVFSGVTGELFF. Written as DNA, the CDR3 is TGCAGCGTTTTTTCGGGTGTCACCGGGGAGCTGTTTTTT.

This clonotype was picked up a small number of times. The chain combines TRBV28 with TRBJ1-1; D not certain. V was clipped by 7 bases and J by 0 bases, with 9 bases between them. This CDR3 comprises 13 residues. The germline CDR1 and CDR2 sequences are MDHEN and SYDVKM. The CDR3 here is CASTPSVNTEAFF. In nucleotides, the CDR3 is TGTGCCAGCACCCCCAGTGTGAACACTGAAGCTTTCTTT.

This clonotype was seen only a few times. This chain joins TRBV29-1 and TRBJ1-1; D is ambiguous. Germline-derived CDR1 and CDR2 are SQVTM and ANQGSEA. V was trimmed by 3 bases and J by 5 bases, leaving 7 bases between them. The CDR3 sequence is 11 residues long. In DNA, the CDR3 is TGCAGCGTTGACGGGCGGACTGAAGCTTTCTTT. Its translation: CSVDGRTEAFF.

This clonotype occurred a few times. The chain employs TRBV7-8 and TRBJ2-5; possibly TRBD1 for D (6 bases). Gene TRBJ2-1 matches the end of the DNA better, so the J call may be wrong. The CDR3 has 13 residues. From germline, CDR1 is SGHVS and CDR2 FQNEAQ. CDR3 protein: CASSPRTDNEQFF. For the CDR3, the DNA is TGTGCCAGCAGCCCACGGACAGACAATGAGCAGTTCTTC.

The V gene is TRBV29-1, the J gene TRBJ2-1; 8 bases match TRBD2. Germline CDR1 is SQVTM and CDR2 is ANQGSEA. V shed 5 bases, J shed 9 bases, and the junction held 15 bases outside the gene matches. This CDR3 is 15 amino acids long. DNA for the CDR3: TGCAGCGTTCAGACGGCCAGCGGGAGTCGAAGTGAGCAGTTCTTC. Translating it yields CSVQTASGSRSEQFF.

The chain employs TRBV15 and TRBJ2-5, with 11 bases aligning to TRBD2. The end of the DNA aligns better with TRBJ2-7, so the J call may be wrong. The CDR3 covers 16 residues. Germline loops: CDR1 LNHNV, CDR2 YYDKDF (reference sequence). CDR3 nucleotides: TGTGCCACCAGCAGAGAACTAGCGGGAGCCTACCACGAGCAGTACTTC. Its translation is CATSRELAGAYHEQYF.

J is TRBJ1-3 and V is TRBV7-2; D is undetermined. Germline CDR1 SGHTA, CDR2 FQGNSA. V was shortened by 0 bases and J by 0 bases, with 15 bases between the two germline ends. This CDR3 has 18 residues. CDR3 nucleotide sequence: TGTGCCAGCAGCTTAGCCCTCTTAGACTTAAGCTCTGGAAACACCATATATTTT. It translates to CASSLALLDLSSGNTIYF. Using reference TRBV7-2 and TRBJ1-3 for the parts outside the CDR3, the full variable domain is GAGVSQSPSNKVTEKGKDVELRCDPISGHTALYWYRQSLGQGLEFLIYFQGNSAPDKSGLPSDRFSAERTGGSVSTLTIQRTQQEDSAVYLCASSLALLDLSSGNTIYFGEGSWLTVV.

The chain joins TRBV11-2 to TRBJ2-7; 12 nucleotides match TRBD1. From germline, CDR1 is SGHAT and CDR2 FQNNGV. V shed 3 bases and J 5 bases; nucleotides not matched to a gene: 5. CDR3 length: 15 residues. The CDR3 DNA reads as TGTGCCAGCAGCTTGGGACAGGGGGCATTCGACGAGCAGTACTTC. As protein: CASSLGQGAFDEQYF.

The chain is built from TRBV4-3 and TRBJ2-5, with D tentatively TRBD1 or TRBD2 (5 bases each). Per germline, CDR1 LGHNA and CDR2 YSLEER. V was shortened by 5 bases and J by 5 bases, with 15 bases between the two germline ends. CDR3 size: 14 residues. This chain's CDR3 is CASSSRDVGETQYF. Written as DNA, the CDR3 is TGCGCCAGCAGCTCCAGGGACGTCGGGGAGACCCAGTACTTC.

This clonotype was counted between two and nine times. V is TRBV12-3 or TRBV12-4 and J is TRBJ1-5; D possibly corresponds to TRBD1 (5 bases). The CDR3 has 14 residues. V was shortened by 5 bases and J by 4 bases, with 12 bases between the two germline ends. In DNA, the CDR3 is TGTGCCAGCAGTCCTCGGCGGGGGAATCAGCCCCAGCATTTT. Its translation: CASSPRRGNQPQHF.

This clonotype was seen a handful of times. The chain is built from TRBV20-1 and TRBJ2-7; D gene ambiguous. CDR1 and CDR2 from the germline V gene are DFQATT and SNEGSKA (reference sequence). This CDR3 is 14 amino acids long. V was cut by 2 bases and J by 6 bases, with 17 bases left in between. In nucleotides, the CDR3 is TGCAGTGCTAGACCTACGCGAGGCGGTCGCGAGCAGTACTTC. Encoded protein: CSARPTRGGREQYF.